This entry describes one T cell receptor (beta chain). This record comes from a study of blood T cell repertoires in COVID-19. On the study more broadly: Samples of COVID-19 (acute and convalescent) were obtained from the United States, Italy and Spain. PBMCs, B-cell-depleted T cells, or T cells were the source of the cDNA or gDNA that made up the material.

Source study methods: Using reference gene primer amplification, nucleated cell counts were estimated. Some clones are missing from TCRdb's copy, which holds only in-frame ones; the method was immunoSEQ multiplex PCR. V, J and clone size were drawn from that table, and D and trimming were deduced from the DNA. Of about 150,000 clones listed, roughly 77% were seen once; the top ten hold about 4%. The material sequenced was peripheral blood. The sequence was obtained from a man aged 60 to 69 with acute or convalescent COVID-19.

CDR3 protein: CASSQTSIDTGELFF. The CDR3 DNA reads TGTGCCAGCAGCCAAACTAGTATTGACACCGGGGAGCTGTTTTTT. The V and J genes are TRBV6-6 and TRBJ2-2; tentatively, D is TRBD2 (5 bases). The ends were cut back, 6 bases at V and 3 bases at J, with 14 bases in the middle. The CDR3 runs to 15 residues. CDR1 MNHNY and CDR2 SVGAGI come from the germline V gene (reference sequence).